This section outlines one T cell receptor beta chain sequence together with its context. Antigen: not known. Distinct nucleotide sequences in the sample also encode this CDR3. The data are from a study of shared clonotypes between healthy human individuals. Overall study results and limits: Clonotype sharing among the donors was expected to vary with sequencing depth.

As defined, naive CD8 cells were CD45RO-negative and positively selected for CCR7, with terminally differentiated effector memory CD45RA+ cells excluded. Per the germline V gene, CDR1 is MNHEY and CDR2 is SMNVEV (reference sequence). The CDR3 is made up of 15 amino acids. The V gene lost 7 bases and the J gene lost 0 bases, with 13 bases spanning the gap. Each cell subset's genomic DNA was divided evenly among several immunoSEQ plates. Sequencing was performed with immunoSEQ multiplex PCR; in TCRdb, only in-frame clones are kept and a portion is missing. This table has around 1.9 million clones, approximately 94% appearing once.

The sequence was obtained from a man younger than 30 in good health. Some clones in this sample may be carry-over from other donors' samples. Material: naive CD8+ T cells from PBMCs. This rearrangement joins TRBV27 to TRBJ2-1; D possibly corresponds to TRBD2 (6 bases). DNA for the CDR3: TGTGCCAGCACTCCCCGGGGGAGCTCCTACAATGAGCAGTTCTTC. It specifies CASTPRGSSYNEQFF.